Here is one TCR beta chain with its context. Its antigen is unidentified. Clones were read by immunoSEQ multiplex PCR, and TCRdb kept only the in-frame ones, dropping some. The sample has millions of clones, 85% to 95% seen once. The data are from a study of shared clonotypes between healthy human individuals. Study at large: Donor ages ranged 18 to 49 years: two women, a few men.

Study-wide findings and caveats: Generation of non-shared clonotypes was less probable than generation of clonotypes shared by all four donors.

CD4+ cell separation produced CD45RA+ naive and CD45RA-negative memory subsets. Germline V gene lookup returns CDR1 MNHNY and CDR2 SVGAGI (reference sequence). The CDR3 length is 12 residues. The V end lost 0 bases, the J end lost 8 bases, and 5 bases lay between the germline ends. The source material was naive CD4+ T cells from PBMCs. Subset in this sample: CD45RA+ positively selected. The TCR was taken from a man between 18 and 35 years old in good health. Some clones in this sample may be carry-over from other donors' samples. This chain uses TRBV6-6 with TRBJ1-3; no clear D. The CDR3 DNA is TGTGCCAGCAGTTACTCGATGGACACCATATATTTT. The encoded protein is CASSYSMDTIYF.